A selection of T cell receptor beta chains follows, all from one sample in a study of T cells in tumors after PD-1 blockade. Method: immunoSEQ multiplex PCR; TCRdb's copy keeps in-frame clones and lacks some. The sample has over 20,000 clones, over 80% seen once. The sample here was PBMCs, taken after anti-PD-1 treatment. These receptor sequences come from a human donor with basal cell carcinoma. The CDR3 runs from the conserved cysteine through the conserved F or W. A D gene is named only where the DNA matches it firmly. Clone size is stated in some rows and not others, as once, few, many or a class when expanded.

v_call: TRBV9; clone_size: NA; d_call: NA; j_call: TRBJ2-7; cdr3_nt: TGTGCCAGCAGCGCCCAGGGACGAATAGGGGGCGAGCAGTACTTC; cdr3_aa: CASSAQGRIGGEQYF
v_call: TRBV3-1/TRBV3-2; clone_size: NA; d_call: TRBD1; j_call: TRBJ2-7; cdr3_nt: TGTGCCAGCAGCCCTAGACAGGGCGGCAACGAGCAGTACTTC; cdr3_aa: CASSPRQGGNEQYF
v_call: TRBV2; clone_size: NA; d_call: TRBD1; j_call: TRBJ1-5; cdr3_nt: TGTGCCAGCGGAAGACAGGGGGAAAACAGGCCCCAGCATTTT; cdr3_aa: CASGRQGENRPQHF
v_call: TRBV12-1; clone_size: NA; d_call: NA; j_call: TRBJ2-3; cdr3_nt: TGTGCCAGCAGCTTTACGGTAGCGGGGGGGAGAGATACGCAGTATTTT; cdr3_aa: CASSFTVAGGRDTQYF
v_call: TRBV15; clone_size: NA; d_call: NA; j_call: TRBJ1-3; cdr3_nt: TGTGCCACCAGCAGAGAAGCAGGGACGAACACCATATATTTT; cdr3_aa: CATSREAGTNTIYF
v_call: TRBV29-1; clone_size: NA; d_call: TRBD1; j_call: TRBJ2-1; cdr3_nt: TGCAGCGTCGGGACAGCAAACAATGAGCAGTTCTTC; cdr3_aa: CSVGTANNEQFF
v_call: TRBV6-4; clone_size: once; d_call: NA; j_call: TRBJ2-7; cdr3_nt: TGTGCCAGCAGGCGAGTTCGCGATGAGCAGTACTTC; cdr3_aa: CASRRVRDEQYF
v_call: TRBV18; clone_size: NA; d_call: TRBD2; j_call: TRBJ2-7; cdr3_nt: TGTGCCAGCTCCGGGGACTACGTCTCCTACGAGCAGTACTTC; cdr3_aa: CASSGDYVSYEQYF
v_call: TRBV4-1; clone_size: NA; d_call: NA; j_call: TRBJ1-2; cdr3_nt: TGCGCCAGCAGCCAAGAAGAGACAGGACTCGGCGGCTACACCTTC; cdr3_aa: CASSQEETGLGGYTF
v_call: TRBV18; clone_size: NA; d_call: TRBD1; j_call: TRBJ1-3; cdr3_nt: TGTGCCAGCTCACCACGATGGACAGGGGCCCCTGGAAACACCATATATTTT; cdr3_aa: CASSPRWTGAPGNTIYF
v_call: TRBV28; clone_size: NA; d_call: NA; j_call: TRBJ1-1; cdr3_nt: TGTGCCAGCAGTTTGACAGAGCGAGCTTTCTTT; cdr3_aa: CASSLTERAFF
v_call: TRBV5-6; clone_size: NA; d_call: TRBD1; j_call: TRBJ2-4; cdr3_nt: TGTGCCAGCAGCTTAGTGGACAGGGGAACCAAAAACATTCAGTACTTC; cdr3_aa: CASSLVDRGTKNIQYF
v_call: TRBV19; clone_size: NA; d_call: TRBD1; j_call: TRBJ2-1; cdr3_nt: TGTGCCAGTAGTACACCGGGACAGGTATTCTCTGAGCAGTTCTTC; cdr3_aa: CASSTPGQVFSEQFF
v_call: TRBV2; clone_size: NA; d_call: TRBD1; j_call: TRBJ1-2; cdr3_nt: TGTGCCAGCAGTTTTACAATTGTCCCGGGACAGGGGACGGGTGGCTACACCTTC; cdr3_aa: CASSFTIVPGQGTGGYTF
v_call: TRBV19; clone_size: NA; d_call: NA; j_call: TRBJ1-1; cdr3_nt: TGTGCCAGTAGGAAACCGGGACAGAACACTGAAGCTTTCTTT; cdr3_aa: CASRKPGQNTEAFF
v_call: TRBV18; clone_size: NA; d_call: NA; j_call: TRBJ2-6; cdr3_nt: TGTGCCAGCTCACCACCGGGGGGGCTTGGGGCCAACGTCCTGACTTTC; cdr3_aa: CASSPPGGLGANVLTF
v_call: TRBV7-9; clone_size: NA; d_call: NA; j_call: TRBJ1-1; cdr3_nt: TGTGCCAGCAGCCCCAGGGGCGCGGTCACTGAAGCTTTCTTT; cdr3_aa: CASSPRGAVTEAFF
v_call: TRBV6-1; clone_size: NA; d_call: NA; j_call: TRBJ1-2; cdr3_nt: TGTGCCAGCAGTGAACGGCGAAACTATGGCTACACCTTC; cdr3_aa: CASSERRNYGYTF
v_call: TRBV5-1; clone_size: NA; d_call: TRBD1; j_call: TRBJ2-7; cdr3_nt: TGCGCCAGCAGCTTGGCTCCGGGGACAGGGGCCCGGTCCTACGAGCAGTACTTC; cdr3_aa: CASSLAPGTGARSYEQYF
v_call: TRBV9; clone_size: NA; d_call: NA; j_call: TRBJ2-5; cdr3_nt: TGTGCCAGCAGCGAGACACAGTCGGCAGAGACCCAGTACTTC; cdr3_aa: CASSETQSAETQYF
v_call: TRBV28; clone_size: large; d_call: TRBD1; j_call: TRBJ1-5; cdr3_nt: TGTGCCAGCAGTCTACCGGACAGGGTCCCTCAGCCCCAGCATTTT; cdr3_aa: CASSLPDRVPQPQHF
v_call: TRBV2; clone_size: NA; d_call: TRBD2; j_call: TRBJ2-3; cdr3_nt: TGTGCCAGCAGGACTAGCGGGGAAGATACGCAGTATTTT; cdr3_aa: CASRTSGEDTQYF
v_call: TRBV9; clone_size: few; d_call: NA; j_call: TRBJ2-1; cdr3_nt: TGTGCCAGCAGCACCCGGGACCACCCAAATGAGCAGTTCTTC; cdr3_aa: CASSTRDHPNEQFF
v_call: TRBV19; clone_size: NA; d_call: NA; j_call: TRBJ1-1; cdr3_nt: TGTGCCAGTAGTATTACAGAAATGAACACTGAAGCTTTCTTT; cdr3_aa: CASSITEMNTEAFF
v_call: TRBV10-2; clone_size: NA; d_call: NA; j_call: TRBJ1-5; cdr3_nt: TGCGCCAGCTGGGACCGACCGGGGAGCAATCAGCCCCAGCATTTT; cdr3_aa: CASWDRPGSNQPQHF
v_call: TRBV13; clone_size: NA; d_call: TRBD1; j_call: TRBJ2-2; cdr3_nt: TGTGCCAGCAGCCCCGCCGGGGACAGGGACTGGTCGGTAACCGGGGAGCTGTTTTTT; cdr3_aa: CASSPAGDRDWSVTGELFF
v_call: TRBV5-4; clone_size: NA; d_call: NA; j_call: TRBJ2-7; cdr3_nt: TGTGCCAGCAGCTTTCAGGGTATAGGACCCCAGGGCTACGAGCAGTACTTC; cdr3_aa: CASSFQGIGPQGYEQYF
v_call: TRBV19; clone_size: NA; d_call: NA; j_call: TRBJ2-3; cdr3_nt: TGTGCCAGTAGTAGGCAACCTAGCACAGATACGCAGTATTTT; cdr3_aa: CASSRQPSTDTQYF
v_call: TRBV9; clone_size: NA; d_call: NA; j_call: TRBJ1-1; cdr3_nt: TGTGCCAGCACCCGCAACCGGGATAGCACTGAAGCTTTCTTT; cdr3_aa: CASTRNRDSTEAFF
v_call: TRBV7-7; clone_size: NA; d_call: NA; j_call: TRBJ2-1; cdr3_nt: TGTGCTAGCAGCTTCGGAATTGGTTCCGGGAATGAGCAGTTCTTC; cdr3_aa: CASSFGIGSGNEQFF
v_call: TRBV30; clone_size: NA; d_call: NA; j_call: TRBJ1-6; cdr3_nt: TGTGCCGGCGGGCTGGGAAATTCACCCCTCCACTTT; cdr3_aa: CAGGLGNSPLHF
v_call: TRBV15; clone_size: few; d_call: NA; j_call: TRBJ1-5; cdr3_nt: TGTGCCACCAGCTCCCGGACTACCGGCCAGCCCCAGCATTTT; cdr3_aa: CATSSRTTGQPQHF
v_call: TRBV30; clone_size: NA; d_call: TRBD1; j_call: TRBJ1-1; cdr3_nt: TGTGCCTGGGGACAGGGATTTACTGAAGCTTTCTTT; cdr3_aa: CAWGQGFTEAFF
v_call: TRBV15; clone_size: NA; d_call: NA; j_call: TRBJ1-5; cdr3_nt: TGTGCCACCAGCAGAGGGAGAGGGGAGGGCAATCAGCCCCAGCATTTT; cdr3_aa: CATSRGRGEGNQPQHF
v_call: TRBV29-1; clone_size: NA; d_call: TRBD1; j_call: TRBJ2-3; cdr3_nt: TGCAGCGTTGAAGTGGGGGGGACAGGGGCCACAGATACGCAGTATTTT; cdr3_aa: CSVEVGGTGATDTQYF
v_call: TRBV7-8; clone_size: NA; d_call: NA; j_call: TRBJ2-1; cdr3_nt: TGTGCCAGCAGCCCAGGTCTAGGGGACCCCTCCTACAATGAGCAGTTCTTC; cdr3_aa: CASSPGLGDPSYNEQFF
v_call: TRBV11-3; clone_size: NA; d_call: NA; j_call: TRBJ2-5; cdr3_nt: TGTGCCAGCAGCCCCAATCTGGGAGGAGAGACCCAGTACTTC; cdr3_aa: CASSPNLGGETQYF
v_call: TRBV2; clone_size: NA; d_call: NA; j_call: TRBJ1-1; cdr3_nt: TGTGCCAGCACCGGGACTTCTTCAGCTAACACTGAAGCTTTCTTT; cdr3_aa: CASTGTSSANTEAFF
v_call: TRBV30; clone_size: NA; d_call: NA; j_call: TRBJ1-2; cdr3_nt: TGTGCCTGGAGTAAACCTGGGGGGCTAAGCTACACCTTC; cdr3_aa: CAWSKPGGLSYTF
v_call: TRBV13; clone_size: NA; d_call: NA; j_call: TRBJ1-6; cdr3_nt: TGTGCCAGCAGCCCCGGGACGGTTAATAATTCACCCCTCCACTTT; cdr3_aa: CASSPGTVNNSPLHF
v_call: TRBV30; clone_size: once; d_call: NA; j_call: TRBJ1-2; cdr3_nt: TGTGCCTGGGGGGACCGGGCCCCCGGTGGCTACACCTTC; cdr3_aa: CAWGDRAPGGYTF
v_call: TRBV7-8; clone_size: NA; d_call: NA; j_call: TRBJ2-1; cdr3_nt: TGTGCCAGCAGCCCCCTGACACAGCAGTTCTTC; cdr3_aa: CASSPLTQQFF
v_call: TRBV7-9; clone_size: NA; d_call: NA; j_call: TRBJ1-5; cdr3_nt: TGTGCCAGCAGCTTGCAGGGTGGCAATCAGCCCCAGCATTTT; cdr3_aa: CASSLQGGNQPQHF
v_call: TRBV5-1; clone_size: large; d_call: TRBD1; j_call: TRBJ1-6; cdr3_nt: TGCGCCAGCAGCCACCGGGACAGAGGATTGAATTCACCCCTCCACTTT; cdr3_aa: CASSHRDRGLNSPLHF
v_call: TRBV7-6; clone_size: NA; d_call: NA; j_call: TRBJ1-3; cdr3_nt: TGTGCCAGCAGCTTAGGGGCCAGGTTGGTGGCTGGAAACACCATATATTTT; cdr3_aa: CASSLGARLVAGNTIYF
v_call: TRBV19; clone_size: NA; d_call: TRBD1; j_call: TRBJ1-2; cdr3_nt: TGTGCCAGTAGTATGGTTCAAGCGTCGGACAGGAAGGCCTATGGCTACACCTTC; cdr3_aa: CASSMVQASDRKAYGYTF
v_call: TRBV6-5; clone_size: few; d_call: NA; j_call: TRBJ2-7; cdr3_nt: TGTGCCAGCAGCACAGGGCGGAGCCCCTACGAGCAGTACTTC; cdr3_aa: CASSTGRSPYEQYF
v_call: TRBV7-9; clone_size: NA; d_call: NA; j_call: TRBJ1-2; cdr3_nt: TGTGCCAGCAGCTCCCCCCCCACTTACATCTATGGCTACACCTTC; cdr3_aa: CASSSPPTYIYGYTF
v_call: TRBV19; clone_size: NA; d_call: NA; j_call: TRBJ1-1; cdr3_nt: TGTGCCAGTAGAGTGGACACCGATATGCTGACTGAAGCTTTCTTT; cdr3_aa: CASRVDTDMLTEAFF
v_call: TRBV19; clone_size: NA; d_call: NA; j_call: TRBJ2-2; cdr3_nt: TGTGCCAGATCAGGGTTTGGCACCGGGGAGCTGTTTTTT; cdr3_aa: CARSGFGTGELFF
v_call: TRBV18; clone_size: NA; d_call: NA; j_call: TRBJ2-2; cdr3_nt: TGTGCCAGCTCACCCGTACAGGGATCAAGGGGGGAGCTGTTTTTT; cdr3_aa: CASSPVQGSRGELFF
v_call: TRBV2; clone_size: NA; d_call: NA; j_call: TRBJ1-1; cdr3_nt: TGTGCCAGCAGTGATCCAGCGAACACTGAAGCTTTCTTT; cdr3_aa: CASSDPANTEAFF
v_call: TRBV11-2; clone_size: NA; d_call: NA; j_call: TRBJ2-3; cdr3_nt: TGTGCCAGCAGCTTAGCGGGATTCCACACAGATACGCAGTATTTT; cdr3_aa: CASSLAGFHTDTQYF
v_call: TRBV5-1; clone_size: NA; d_call: NA; j_call: TRBJ2-7; cdr3_nt: TGCGCCAGCAGGGATACCGGGACACCTACTCTGGAGCAGTACTTC; cdr3_aa: CASRDTGTPTLEQYF
v_call: TRBV12-5; clone_size: NA; d_call: NA; j_call: TRBJ1-5; cdr3_nt: TGTGCTAGTGCCGGGGGGGATCCAGGCCAGTGGCCCCAGCATTTT; cdr3_aa: CASAGGDPGQWPQHF
v_call: TRBV19; clone_size: NA; d_call: TRBD2; j_call: TRBJ2-3; cdr3_nt: TGTGCCAGTAGTATAGAGGCTAGCGGGGGGGCCTGGGGAGATACGCAGTATTTT; cdr3_aa: CASSIEASGGAWGDTQYF
v_call: TRBV5-1; clone_size: NA; d_call: NA; j_call: TRBJ1-1; cdr3_nt: TGCGCCAGCAGCTTGGGGGGGCTTACTGAAGCTTTCTTT; cdr3_aa: CASSLGGLTEAFF
v_call: TRBV12-3/TRBV12-4; clone_size: NA; d_call: NA; j_call: TRBJ2-7; cdr3_nt: TGTGCCAGCAGTTTAAGGGCCTACGAGCAGTACTTC; cdr3_aa: CASSLRAYEQYF
v_call: TRBV5-1; clone_size: NA; d_call: NA; j_call: TRBJ2-7; cdr3_nt: TGCGCCAGCAGCAGGATGGGACTTTACGAGCAGTACTTC; cdr3_aa: CASSRMGLYEQYF
v_call: TRBV6-2/TRBV6-3; clone_size: NA; d_call: TRBD1; j_call: TRBJ1-6; cdr3_nt: TGTGCCAGCAGTCCCTCTAGGGGACAGGGAGCTTCACCCCTCCACTTT; cdr3_aa: CASSPSRGQGASPLHF